The following is a T cell receptor beta chain sequence with its context. This entry comes from a study of cytomegalovirus exposure and HLA in healthy donors. Clones were sequenced by immunoSEQ multiplex PCR, and TCRdb holds only the in-frame ones, with some missing. The table lists fewer than 200,000 clones, 86% of them singletons, with 6% to 8.5% in the top ten. Germline loops: CDR1 SGHRS, CDR2 YFSETQ. V was trimmed by 3 bases and J by 4 bases, leaving 16 bases between them. CDR3 length equals 15 residues. The gene calls are TRBV5-1 and TRBJ1-2; weak D call: TRBD1 (6 bases). Input material: PBMCs. The TCR sequence derives from a man between 25 and 39 years old in good health and CMV-seropositive. CDR3 coding DNA: TGCGCCAGCAGCTCATTAGATCAGGGGCTCTATGGCTACACCTTC. It yields the protein CASSSLDQGLYGYTF. The variable domain in full, with the rest retrieved from reference TRBV5-1 and TRBJ1-2, is KAGVTQTPRYLIKTRGQQVTLSCSPISGHRSVSWYQQTPGQGLQFLFEYFSETQRNKGNFPGRFSGRQFSNSRSEMNVSTLELGDSALYLCASSSLDQGLYGYTFGSGTRLTVV.